This T cell receptor beta chain was observed in a study of T cell responses to AZD1222 COVID-19 vaccine. Looked up from germline, CDR1 is LNHDA and CDR2 is SQIVND (reference sequence). Deletions cut 6 bases from V and 2 bases from J, with 13 bases between. The CDR3 consists of 14 residues. TCRdb's copy holds only in-frame clones and misses some; the assay was immunoSEQ multiplex PCR. The sample has 150,000 to 200,000 clones; approximately 90% are singletons. This TCR was recovered from an adult who received the AZD1222 COVID-19 vaccine. The input for sequencing was peripheral blood, taken 28 days after the second AZD1222 dose. The V and J genes are TRBV19 and TRBJ1-1; D is possibly TRBD1 (5 bases). CDR3 sequence reads: CASSWLGGNTEAFF. CDR3 DNA: TGTGCCAGTAGCTGGCTTGGGGGTAACACTGAAGCTTTCTTT.